The source of this T cell receptor beta chain is a study of T cells after yellow fever vaccination. General study findings and limits: The study noted that FACS-sorted repertoires could contain abundant clonotypes contaminating from the bulk population. Post-booster samples contained most primary-vaccination clones (around 95% CD4, about 90% CD8).

Generation of TCR cDNA used 5'RACE template switching (which added a universal primer site and UMIs). TCRdb re-called the 5' RACE reads with MiXCR, one entry per CDR3 protein. The repertoire holds 200,000 to 250,000 distinct CDR3 sequences, with roughly 3.3% as singletons. CDR1 and CDR2 (germline): SEHNR, FQNEAQ (reference sequence). The CDR3 is 13 amino acids. V was shortened by 5 bases and J by 1 base, with 8 bases between the two germline ends. This clonotype has ten or more counts. Its matching antigen is unknown. The rearrangement joins TRBV7-9 to TRBJ1-1, with no clear D. The sequence came from a man younger than 35 who received the YFV17D yellow fever vaccine. Sequences were derived from CD4+ T cells sorted from PBMCs, sampled 10 days after the yellow fever booster vaccination. CDR3 in amino acids: CASSPPGNTEAFF. DNA for the CDR3: TGTGCCAGCAGCCCCCCGGGGAACACTGAAGCTTTCTTT.